This TCR beta chain was identified during a study of blood T cell repertoires in COVID-19. Across the study: Both acute and convalescent COVID-19 samples were obtained from the United States, Italy and Spain. The cDNA or gDNA used as material had been derived from T cells, B-cell-depleted T cells, or PBMCs.

The CDR3 has 14 amino acids. Trimming shortened V by 2 bases and J by 5 bases, and 13 bases separated the two germline ends. Germline values: CDR1 KGHSH, CDR2 LQKENI. Original methodology: Researchers report that nucleated cell counts were estimated from reference gene primer amplification. This table comes from immunoSEQ multiplex PCR, and its TCRdb copy is limited to in-frame clones, with some not included. V and J calls and clone size are those listed in that table; D and trimming were worked out from the DNA. The sample has approximately 160,000 clones, about four fifths seen once. The chain links TRBV18 to TRBJ2-7, with D perhaps matching TRBD2 (6 bases). The sequence was obtained from a man aged 18-30 years with active or convalescent COVID-19. Sequencing was carried out using peripheral blood. The CDR3 sequence is CASSPAGRTHEQYF. The CDR3, as DNA: TGTGCCAGCTCACCAGCGGGAAGAACTCACGAGCAGTACTTC.